The 27 T cell receptor beta chains presented below share a single source sample, sequenced in a study of blood T cell repertoires in COVID-19. TCRdb's table, derived via immunoSEQ multiplex PCR, lists solely in-frame clones and lacks some. Of about 440,000 clones in the sample, about 87% were seen once. Input material: peripheral blood. Receptors were obtained from a woman aged 45 to 65 with COVID-19, enrolled during active disease.

The rearrangement joins TRBV5-1 to TRBJ2-3, with D possibly being TRBD1 (5 bases). The CDR3 sequence is 14 residues long. V was trimmed by 4 bases and J by 2 bases, leaving 11 bases between them. Germline CDR1 and CDR2: SGHRS and YFSETQ. The CDR3: CASSIGQVTDTQYF. The CDR3 nucleotides are TGCGCCAGCAGCATTGGACAAGTCACAGATACGCAGTATTTT.

V is TRBV11-2 and J is TRBJ2-5; the match to TRBD2 covers 10 bases. J lost 4 bases, V lost 4 bases, and 6 bases had no gene match. The CDR3 is made up of 15 amino acids. CDR1 is SGHAT, CDR2 FQNNGV, per germline. The CDR3 spells CASSYSGTSVETQYF. In DNA, the CDR3 is TGTGCCAGCAGCTATTCCGGGACTAGCGTAGAGACCCAGTACTTC.

The chain links TRBV6-5 to TRBJ1-2, with D uncertain. In germline, CDR1 is MNHEY, CDR2 SVGAGI. The V gene lost 4 bases and the J gene lost 5 bases, with 8 bases spanning the gap. The CDR3 totals 12 residues. For the CDR3, the DNA is TGTGCCAGCAGTTTTGAGGGATATGGCTACACCTTC. Translated: CASSFEGYGYTF.

In its sample, this clone was seen once. The chain has TRBV5-1 and TRBJ2-7; 7 nucleotides match TRBD1. The V gene's germline CDR1 is SGHRS and CDR2 YFSETQ. Unmatched junction bases numbered 3, after V lost 3 bases and J lost 0 bases. The CDR3 consists of 14 residues. The CDR3 DNA sequence: TGCGCCAGCAGCTGGGGACAGCCCTCCTACGAGCAGTACTTC. Translation: CASSWGQPSYEQYF. Full variable domain (missing parts from reference TRBV5-1 and TRBJ2-7): KAGVTQTPRYLIKTRGQQVTLSCSPISGHRSVSWYQQTPGQGLQFLFEYFSETQRNKGNFPGRFSGRQFSNSRSEMNVSTLELGDSALYLCASSWGQPSYEQYFGPGTRLTVT.

The chain has TRBV28 and TRBJ1-2, with unresolved D. The CDR3 is 12 amino acids. Germline CDR1 MDHEN, CDR2 SYDVKM. V shed 3 bases and J shed 3 bases, with 5 bases lying between them. In nucleotides, the CDR3 is TGTGCCAGCAGTTTGACTGACTATGGCTACACCTTC. Translated, it gives CASSLTDYGYTF.

V and J are TRBV28 and TRBJ1-4, with a tentative D call TRBD1 (5 bases). The V and J ends lost 5 bases and 0 bases respectively, with 7 bases between them. CDR1 is MDHEN and CDR2 is SYDVKM in the germline V gene. This CDR3 is 14 amino acids long. CDR3 in amino acids: CASSPGPTNEKLFF. CDR3 nucleotides: TGTGCCAGCAGTCCAGGGCCAACTAATGAAAAACTGTTTTTT.

The table lists this clone with a count of one. Its ends do not fully match the called genes, so a read error is possible. The V gene is TRBV6-1, the J gene TRBJ1-6, with 11 bases identical to TRBD1. The CDR3 runs to 18 residues. Germline-derived CDR1 and CDR2 are MNHNS and SASEGT. The DNA of the CDR3 is TGTGCCAGCAGTGAAGTGGACAGGGGGCTGAGTTATAGTTCACCCCTCCACTTT. It translates to CASSEVDRGLSYSSPLHF.

The V call is TRBV10-2, the J call TRBJ2-3; the D gene is possibly TRBD2 (6 bases). The CDR3 extends over 15 amino acids. V was trimmed by 0 bases and J by 1 base, leaving 8 bases between them. Germline CDR1 reads WSHSY; CDR2 reads SAAADI. The CDR3 bases are TGCGCCAGCAGTGAGTCTCGCGGGGGCACAGATACGCAGTATTTT. Amino acid sequence: CASSESRGGTDTQYF.

V usage is TRBV7-9 and J usage is TRBJ2-2, with D perhaps matching TRBD2 (6 bases). The V end was cut by 6 bases, the J end by 8 bases, with 13 bases between. The CDR3 has 13 residues. Germline CDR1 is SEHNR and CDR2 is FQNEAQ (reference sequence). The CDR3 bases are TGTGCCAGCAGACTGGGGGGTGCAGGGGAGCTGTTTTTT. Translating it yields CASRLGGAGELFF.

This clone is a singleton in its sample. The chain combines TRBV5-5 with TRBJ1-2, with 7 bases fitting TRBD1. Germline V CDR1 and CDR2: SGHKS, YYEKEE (reference sequence). V trimming: 2 bases; J trimming: 5 bases; junction bases outside the gene matches: 9. The CDR3 runs to 15 residues. The CDR3 nucleotides are TGTGCCAGCAGCTTCCTAGGGACAGAGATTTATGGCTACACCTTC. Protein sequence: CASSFLGTEIYGYTF. The whole variable domain, remainder taken from reference TRBV5-5 and TRBJ1-2, is DAGVTQSPTHLIKTRGQQVTLRCSPISGHKSVSWYQQVLGQGPQFIFQYYEKEERGRGNFPDRFSARQFPNYSSELNVNALLLGDSALYLCASSFLGTEIYGYTFGSGTRLTVV.

With respect to this clone: One end of the junction is discordant with germline, which a read error may explain. This chain links TRBV2 with TRBJ1-1, with D maybe TRBD1 (6 bases). The CDR3 length is 12 residues. Germline-derived CDR1 and CDR2 are SNHLY and FYNNEI. This chain's CDR3 is CASAPDRERGNF. The CDR3 DNA reads as TGTGCCAGTGCGCCTGATCGAGAGAGGGGGAATTTT. Full variable domain (missing parts from reference TRBV2 and TRBJ1-1): EPEVTQTPSHQVTQMGQEVILRCVPISNHLYFYWYRQILGQKVEFLVSFYNNEISEKSEIFDDQFSVERPDGSNFTLKIRSTKLEDSAMYFCASAPDRERGNFGQGTRLTVV.

A single count supports this clone. The V call is TRBV20-1, the J call TRBJ1-2, with D possibly TRBD1 on 5 matching bases. This CDR3 has 11 residues. Germline CDR1 is DFQATT and CDR2 is SNEGSKA (reference sequence). V was cut by 7 bases and J by 5 bases, with 11 bases left in between. CDR3 loop: CSVGGEYGYTF. The CDR3 nucleotides read TGCAGTGTTGGGGGGGAGTATGGCTACACCTTC.

This chain links TRBV2 with TRBJ2-5; TRBD2 might be the D (5 bases). CDR3 length equals 14 residues. Per the germline V gene, CDR1 is SNHLY and CDR2 is FYNNEI. Deletions cut 6 bases from V and 4 bases from J, with 15 bases between. CDR3 nucleotide sequence: TGTGCCAGCAGCCCCATGGAGGTGGGAGAGACCCAGTACTTC. It is translated as CASSPMEVGETQYF.

This rearrangement joins TRBV10-2 to TRBJ1-2; D may be TRBD1 (5 bases). Germline V gene data show CDR1 as WSHSY and CDR2 as SAAADI. Trimming removed 2 bases at V and 6 bases at J, with 10 bases between. CDR3 length: 13 amino acids. CDR3 coding DNA: TGCGCCAGCAGTGAGGTGGGGGAGGATGGCTACACCTTC. Translated: CASSEVGEDGYTF.

This chain connects TRBV7-6 to TRBJ1-1; TRBD1 matches at 8 bases. V shed 4 bases, J shed 3 bases, and the junction held 10 bases outside the gene matches. This CDR3 spans 16 amino acids. The germline V gene has CDR1 SGHVS and CDR2 FNYEAQ. CDR3 nucleotide sequence: TGTGCCAGCAGCTCGAGATTCAGGGGGCAGGACACTGAAGCTTTCTTT. Translated: CASSSRFRGQDTEAFF.

V usage is TRBV5-5 and J usage is TRBJ2-5; possible D gene TRBD2, 5 bases. CDR3 length: 14 amino acids. The germline V gene has CDR1 SGHKS and CDR2 YYEKEE (reference sequence). Trimming took 0 bases from V and 2 from J, leaving 8 bases between them. Here the CDR3 reads CASSLERQQETQYF. CDR3 in DNA: TGTGCCAGCAGCTTGGAGCGGCAGCAAGAGACCCAGTACTTC.

The chain joins TRBV3-1 (or the pseudogene TRBV3-2) to TRBJ2-7; D may be TRBD2 (6 bases). This CDR3 comprises 16 residues. CDR1 and CDR2 (germline): LGHDT, YNNKEL (reference sequence). V was clipped by 0 bases and J by 6 bases, with 18 bases between them. The chain's CDR3 is CASSQEVWRGWGEQYF. The CDR3 nucleotides are TGTGCCAGCAGCCAAGAGGTTTGGCGGGGATGGGGCGAGCAGTACTTC.

The J gene is TRBJ2-1, the V gene TRBV24-1; D perhaps matches TRBD1 (6 bases). The V end lost 4 bases, the J end lost 0 bases, and 15 bases lay between the germline ends. Per the germline V gene, CDR1 is KGHDR and CDR2 is SFDVKD. The CDR3 is 17 residues long. CDR3 coding DNA: TGTGCCACCAGTGACCCGGGACACCTGAGCTCCTACAATGAGCAGTTCTTC. Amino acid sequence: CATSDPGHLSSYNEQFF.

This chain connects TRBV20-1 to TRBJ1-3; D gene ambiguous. Germline V gene lookup returns CDR1 DFQATT and CDR2 SNEGSKA (reference sequence). Between the trimmed V and J ends, which lost 6 bases and 3 bases, there was a span of 6 bases. The CDR3 is 11 residues long. In nucleotides, the CDR3 is TGCAGTGCCGTTATTGGAAACACCATATATTTT. Protein product: CSAVIGNTIYF.

The chain combines TRBV14 with TRBJ1-4; no reliable D call. The germline V and J ends were trimmed by 1 base and 7 bases, with 4 bases remaining between them. Per the germline V gene, CDR1 is SGHDN and CDR2 is FVKESK. This CDR3 is 12 amino acids long. The DNA for the CDR3 is TGTGCCAGCAGCCAAGGGGCTGAAAAACTGTTTTTT. It codes for CASSQGAEKLFF.

The chain combines TRBV6-5 with TRBJ2-3; D is perhaps TRBD1 (6 bases). Trimming shortened V by 2 bases and J by 5 bases, and 17 bases separated the two germline ends. The length of the CDR3 is 16 residues. Germline lookup yields CDR1 MNHEY and CDR2 SVGAGI. DNA of the CDR3: TGTGCCAGCAGTTACGGGCCAGGGGATAGTGGAGATACGCAGTATTTT. As protein: CASSYGPGDSGDTQYF.

The chain has TRBV6-2 or TRBV6-3 and TRBJ1-3; D unclear. CDR3 length: 13 amino acids. The germline CDR1 and CDR2 sequences are MNHEY and SVGEGT. Trimming took 3 bases from V and 4 from J, leaving 7 bases between them. The CDR3 sequence: CASSYSVGNTIYF. In DNA, the CDR3 is TGTGCCAGCAGTTATAGTGTCGGAAACACCATATATTTT.

V usage is TRBV30 and J usage is TRBJ1-2; D is possibly TRBD1 (6 bases). Germline V gene sequence: CDR1 GTSNPN, CDR2 SVGIG (reference sequence). V shed 4 bases and J shed 13 bases, with 19 bases lying between them. The CDR3 loop spans 12 amino acids. CDR3 loop: CAWTPGHGFGTF. The DNA for the CDR3 is TGTGCCTGGACTCCGGGACACGGATTTGGCACCTTC. Complete variable domain (other parts from reference TRBV30 and TRBJ1-2): SQTIHQWPATLVQPVGSPLSLECTVEGTSNPNLYWYRQAAGRGLQLLFYSVGIGQISSEVPQNLSASRPQDRQFILSSKKLLLSDSGFYLCAWTPGHGFGTFGSGTRLTVV.

The chain employs TRBV6-5 and TRBJ2-7, with 8 bases aligning to TRBD2. Germline V CDR1 and CDR2: MNHEY, SVGAGI. CDR3 length: 14 amino acids. Trimming at V came to 5 bases and at J to 3 bases, leaving 6 bases not matched to a gene. The CDR3 DNA follows: TGTGCCAGCAGTATCGGGACTAGTATCTACGAGCAGTACTTC. This gives the protein CASSIGTSIYEQYF.

In its sample, this clone was seen once. The rearrangement uses TRBV3-1 (or the pseudogene TRBV3-2) and TRBJ2-1; D may be TRBD2 (6 bases). Germline CDR1 reads LGHDT; CDR2 reads YNNKEL (reference sequence). The CDR3 is 14 amino acids. Trimming removed 0 bases from V and 9 bases from J, with 12 bases in between. The CDR3 DNA is TGTGCCAGCAGCCAAGATCGGTCCGGGGGTGAGCAGTTCTTC. Its translation: CASSQDRSGGEQFF.

The chain employs TRBV24-1 and TRBJ1-2, with D possibly TRBD1 on 5 matching bases. Trimming removed 4 bases from V and 8 bases from J, with 16 bases in between. The CDR3 loop spans 14 amino acids. Germline values: CDR1 KGHDR, CDR2 SFDVKD. Written as DNA, the CDR3 is TGTGCCACCAGTGACCCCGGGACTTTGGGGGGCTACACCTTC. Translated: CATSDPGTLGGYTF.

The chain couples TRBV18 to TRBJ2-2, with 10 nucleotides matching TRBD1. The CDR3 extends over 17 amino acids. Germline V gives CDR1 KGHSH, CDR2 LQKENI. Trimming cost V 3 bases and J 8 bases; bases outside gene matches: 12. The chain's CDR3 is CASSPLTGGVLPGELFF. The CDR3 DNA reads TGTGCCAGCTCACCCCTGACAGGGGGCGTTTTACCGGGGGAGCTGTTTTTT.